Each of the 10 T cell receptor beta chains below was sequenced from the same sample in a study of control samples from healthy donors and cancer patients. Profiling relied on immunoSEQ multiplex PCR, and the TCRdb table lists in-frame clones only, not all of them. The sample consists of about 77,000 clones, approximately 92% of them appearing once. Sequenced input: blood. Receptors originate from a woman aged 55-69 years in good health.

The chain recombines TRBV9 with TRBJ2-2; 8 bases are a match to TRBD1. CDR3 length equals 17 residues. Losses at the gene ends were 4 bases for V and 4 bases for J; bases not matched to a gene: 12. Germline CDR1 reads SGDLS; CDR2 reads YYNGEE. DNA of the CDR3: TGTGCCAGCAGCCCAAGCCCCGGGACAGGACGCACCGGGGAGCTGTTTTTT. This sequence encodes CASSPSPGTGRTGELFF. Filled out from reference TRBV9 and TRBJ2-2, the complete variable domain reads DSGVTQTPKHLITATGQRVTLRCSPRSGDLSVYWYQQSLDQGLQFLIQYYNGEERAKGNILERFSAQQFPDLHSELNLSSLELGDSALYFCASSPSPGTGRTGELFFGEGSRLTVL.

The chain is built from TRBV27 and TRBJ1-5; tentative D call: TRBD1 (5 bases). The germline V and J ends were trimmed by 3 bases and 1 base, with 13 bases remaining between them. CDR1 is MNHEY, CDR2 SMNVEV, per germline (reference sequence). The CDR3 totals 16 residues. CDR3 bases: TGTGCCAGCAGTTTCCGTGCTTGGGGGAGCAATCAGCCCCAGCATTTT. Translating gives CASSFRAWGSNQPQHF.

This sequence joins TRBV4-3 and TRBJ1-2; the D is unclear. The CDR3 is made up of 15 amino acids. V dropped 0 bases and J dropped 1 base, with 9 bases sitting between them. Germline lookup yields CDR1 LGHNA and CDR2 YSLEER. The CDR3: CASSQEVVGNYGYTF. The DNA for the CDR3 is TGCGCCAGCAGCCAAGAGGTAGTGGGTAACTATGGCTACACCTTC.

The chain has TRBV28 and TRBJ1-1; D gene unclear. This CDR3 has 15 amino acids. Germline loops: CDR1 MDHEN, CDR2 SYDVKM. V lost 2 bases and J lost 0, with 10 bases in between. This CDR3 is CASSLQSPMNTEAFF. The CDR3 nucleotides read TGTGCCAGCAGTTTACAGTCACCAATGAACACTGAAGCTTTCTTT.

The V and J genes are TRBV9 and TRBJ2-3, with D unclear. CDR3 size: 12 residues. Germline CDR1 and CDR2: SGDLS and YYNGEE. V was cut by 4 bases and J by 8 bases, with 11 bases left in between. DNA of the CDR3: TGTGCCAGCAGCCCCACCCAGGCTACGCAGTATTTT. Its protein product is CASSPTQATQYF.

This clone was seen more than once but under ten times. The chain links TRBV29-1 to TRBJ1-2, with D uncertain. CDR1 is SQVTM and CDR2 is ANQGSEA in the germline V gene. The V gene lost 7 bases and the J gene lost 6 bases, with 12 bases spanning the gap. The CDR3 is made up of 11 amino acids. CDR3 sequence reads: CSAAGSDGYTF. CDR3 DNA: TGCAGCGCCGCAGGATCTGATGGCTACACCTTC.

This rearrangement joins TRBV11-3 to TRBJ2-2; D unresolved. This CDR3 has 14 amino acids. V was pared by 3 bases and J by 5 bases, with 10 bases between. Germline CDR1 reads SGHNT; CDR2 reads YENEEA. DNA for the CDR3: TGTGCCAGCAGCTTGTGGGGAAGTACCGGGGAGCTGTTTTTT. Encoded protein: CASSLWGSTGELFF. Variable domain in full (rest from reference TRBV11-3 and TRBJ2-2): EAGVVQSPRYKIIEKKQPVAFWCNPISGHNTLYWYLQNLGQGPELLIRYENEEAVDDSQLPKDRFSAERLKGVDSTLKIQPAELGDSAVYLCASSLWGSTGELFFGEGSRLTVL.

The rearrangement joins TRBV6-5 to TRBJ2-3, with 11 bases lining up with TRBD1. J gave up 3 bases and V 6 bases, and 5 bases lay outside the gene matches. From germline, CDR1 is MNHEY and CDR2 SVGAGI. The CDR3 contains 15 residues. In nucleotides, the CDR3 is TGTGCCAGCAGACTGGGACAGGGGGTAACAGATACGCAGTATTTT. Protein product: CASRLGQGVTDTQYF.

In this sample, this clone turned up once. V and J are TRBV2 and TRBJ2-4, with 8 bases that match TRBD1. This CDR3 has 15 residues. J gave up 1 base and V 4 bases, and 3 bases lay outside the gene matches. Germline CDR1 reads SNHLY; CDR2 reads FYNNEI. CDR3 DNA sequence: TGTGCCAGCAGTGCACAGGGGGTCGCCAAAAACATTCAGTACTTC. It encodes CASSAQGVAKNIQYF.

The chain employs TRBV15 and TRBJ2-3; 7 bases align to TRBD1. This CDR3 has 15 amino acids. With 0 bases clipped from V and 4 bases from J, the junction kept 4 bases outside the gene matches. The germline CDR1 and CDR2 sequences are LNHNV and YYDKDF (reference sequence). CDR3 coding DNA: TGTGCCACCAGCAGAGATAGTCAGGGGGCAGATACGCAGTATTTT. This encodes CATSRDSQGADTQYF.